The 19 T cell receptor beta chains below were found in one sample sequenced in a study of immune evolution from preneoplasia to lung adenocarcinoma. Method: immunoSEQ multiplex PCR; TCRdb's copy keeps in-frame clones and lacks some. The sample lists around 6,300 clones; 75% to 90% were seen once. The source material was FFPE invasive lung adenocarcinoma tissue. Receptors originate from a person aged 50 to 70 with lung adenocarcinoma.

The rearrangement uses TRBV4-2 and TRBJ2-1, with 7 bases that match TRBD2. The CDR3 spans 14 residues. Germline loops: CDR1 LGHNA, CDR2 YNFKEQ. V lost 0 bases to trimming and J lost 15 bases; unmatched junction nucleotides: 11. CDR3 DNA sequence: TGTGCCAGCAGCCAAGATCTCGGGCGGGACTACCTGTTCTTC. This gives the protein CASSQDLGRDYLFF.

This rearrangement joins TRBV18 to TRBJ2-7; 9 bases are a match to TRBD2. V was pared by 3 bases and J by 7 bases, with 4 bases of the junction left unmatched. Germline lookup yields CDR1 KGHSH and CDR2 LQKENI. The CDR3 spans 13 residues. The CDR3 sequence: CASSPSGSLEQYF. The CDR3 DNA sequence: TGTGCCAGCTCACCTAGCGGGAGTCTTGAGCAGTACTTC.

J is TRBJ2-7 and V is TRBV6-5; 9 positions agree with TRBD2. The junction had 13 bases not matched to a gene; V was cut back by 3 bases and J by 13 bases. Germline CDR1 reads MNHEY; CDR2 reads SVGAGI. The CDR3 loop spans 14 amino acids. In DNA, the CDR3 is TGTGCCAGCAGTTATGGCATAGCGGGAGACGTCAGTTACTTC. Translated: CASSYGIAGDVSYF.

The rearrangement links TRBV19 to TRBJ2-5; 8 nucleotides line up with TRBD2. Trimming took 6 bases from V and 5 from J; bases not matched to a gene: 8. This CDR3 comprises 14 residues. Germline V CDR1 and CDR2: LNHDA, SQIVND (reference sequence). This CDR3 reads CASRLRTSSETQYF. CDR3 in DNA: TGTGCCAGTAGACTAAGGACTAGCTCGGAGACCCAGTACTTC. Looking up the rest from reference TRBV19 and TRBJ2-5 gives the full variable domain: DGGITQSPKYLFRKEGQNVTLSCEQNLNHDAMYWYRQDPGQGLRLIYYSQIVNDFQKGDIAEGYSVSREKKESFPLTVTSAQKNPTAFYLCASRLRTSSETQYFGPGTRLLVL.

The V gene is TRBV7-8, the J gene TRBJ2-2, with D possibly TRBD2 on 5 matching bases. Trimming left V 3 bases short and J 3 bases short, with 14 bases between. CDR1 is SGHVS and CDR2 is FQNEAQ in the germline V gene. This CDR3 contains 16 residues. CDR3 bases: TGTGCCAGCAGCTTCATCCTGGGAGTGGACACCGGGGAGCTGTTTTTT. This codes for CASSFILGVDTGELFF.

This chain links TRBV6-4 with TRBJ2-2; the D is unclear. Trimming removed 3 bases from V and 4 bases from J, with 6 bases in between. CDR3 size: 13 residues. In germline, CDR1 is MRHNA, CDR2 SNTAGT. For the CDR3, the DNA is TGTGCCAGCAGTGATCGGAGCACCGGGGAGCTGTTTTTT. Protein sequence: CASSDRSTGELFF.

The chain links TRBV5-1 to TRBJ2-1; 14 bases fit TRBD2. CDR1 is SGHRS and CDR2 is YFSETQ in the germline V gene. The junction had 8 bases not matched to a gene; V was cut back by 6 bases and J by 9 bases. The CDR3 has 15 residues. For the CDR3, the DNA is TGCGCCAGCACCAAGGGACTAGCGGGAGAGACTGAGCAGTTCTTC. Translated: CASTKGLAGETEQFF.

This clone was observed a single time. This chain joins TRBV19 and TRBJ2-2; a weak D match, TRBD1 (6 bases). Germline CDR1 LNHDA, CDR2 SQIVND (reference sequence). The CDR3 consists of 15 residues. Trimming removed 8 bases at V and 4 bases at J, with 17 bases between. In nucleotides, the CDR3 is TGTGCCAGTCATGCAGGGGTGGAAGGCACCGGGGAGCTGTTTTTT. The encoded protein is CASHAGVEGTGELFF.

Turning to this clone: The junction shows a germline mismatch at one end, possibly a read error. The V and J genes are TRBV4-1 and TRBJ2-2, with D possibly TRBD2 on 6 matching bases. This CDR3 region has 16 residues. CDR1 is MGHRA and CDR2 is YSYEKL in the germline V gene. The CDR3: CASSQLTGADTGELFF. CDR3 sequence (DNA): TGCGCCAGCAGCCAACTTACGGGAGCAGACACTGGGGAGCTGTTTTTT.

This clone was counted a few times. This chain connects TRBV4-1 to TRBJ2-7; the match to TRBD1 covers 8 bases. This CDR3 region has 15 residues. J gave up 4 bases and V 4 bases, and 9 bases lay outside the gene matches. Germline V gives CDR1 MGHRA, CDR2 YSYEKL. As DNA, the CDR3 is TGCGCCAGCAGCCTAATTGCAGGGGGCACGTACGAGCAGTACTTC. Protein: CASSLIAGGTYEQYF.

The rearrangement links TRBV7-9 to TRBJ2-1; TRBD2 matches at 9 bases. V trimming: 6 bases; J trimming: 0 bases; junction bases outside the gene matches: 9. This CDR3 has 17 amino acids. Germline CDR1 is SEHNR and CDR2 is FQNEAQ (reference sequence). Here the CDR3 DNA reads TGTGCCAGCAGTCTGGGACTAGCCCAGAGCTCCTACAATGAGCAGTTCTTC. This codes for CASSLGLAQSSYNEQFF.

V usage is TRBV28 and J usage is TRBJ2-7; the D gene is possibly TRBD1 (5 bases). The germline CDR1 and CDR2 sequences are MDHEN and SYDVKM. Trimming stripped 7 bases from V and 3 bases from J, with 16 bases between. The CDR3 is made up of 14 amino acids. The CDR3: CASTTPGLVYEQYF. Written as DNA, the CDR3 is TGTGCCAGCACCACCCCAGGGTTGGTCTACGAGCAGTACTTC.

The chain joins TRBV2 to TRBJ2-5; D gene uncertain. This CDR3 is 15 amino acids long. Trimming left V 1 base short and J 5 bases short, with 14 bases between. Germline V gene data show CDR1 as SNHLY and CDR2 as FYNNEI. The CDR3 DNA is TGTGCCAGCAGTGAAGGAACCGCGACTCTGGAGACCCAGTACTTC. It is translated as CASSEGTATLETQYF.

This clone was counted between two and nine times. J is TRBJ2-1 and V is TRBV4-2, with TRBD2 matching over 10 bases. Germline V gives CDR1 LGHNA, CDR2 YNFKEQ. V lost 3 bases, J lost 6 bases, and 11 bases stayed unmatched. This CDR3 has 17 residues. CDR3 sequence (DNA): TGTGCCAGCAGCCATACATTAGCGGGAGGCCGGTCCAATGAGCAGTTCTTC. Translating it yields CASSHTLAGGRSNEQFF.

The gene calls are TRBV30 and TRBJ2-5; TRBD2 matches at 10 bases. The CDR3 extends over 16 amino acids. The V gene end was trimmed by 4 bases and the J gene end by 5 bases; junction bases not matched to a gene: 13. CDR1 GTSNPN and CDR2 SVGIG come from the germline V gene (reference sequence). The CDR3 bases are TGTGCCTGGATACGTCGAGCGGGAGGGAACGGGGAGACCCAGTACTTC. It translates to CAWIRRAGGNGETQYF.

The rearrangement links TRBV6-1 to TRBJ2-7, with no clear D. V was shortened by 8 bases and J by 1 base, with 12 bases between the two germline ends. Germline CDR1 MNHNS, CDR2 SASEGT. The CDR3 has 13 amino acids. The CDR3 DNA reads as TGTGCCAGCTGGCGAAGTGATTCCTACGAGCAGTACTTC. Its translation is CASWRSDSYEQYF.

The chain recombines TRBV5-6 with TRBJ2-7; TRBD2 aligns across 11 bases. The V segment lost 2 bases and the J segment 3 bases; nucleotides outside the gene matches: 1. Germline CDR1 and CDR2: SGHDT and YYEEEE. The CDR3 contains 14 residues. CDR3 in amino acids: CASSLLAGVYEQYF. The CDR3 DNA reads TGTGCCAGCAGCTTACTAGCGGGAGTCTACGAGCAGTACTTC.

The CDR3 DNA sequence: TGTGCCAGCATCGCCGGGACAGGGACGCCTGAGCAGTACTTC. It yields the protein CASIAGTGTPEQYF. This chain connects TRBV7-9 to TRBJ2-7; 9 bases line up with TRBD1. The CDR3 covers 14 residues. The germline V gene has CDR1 SEHNR and CDR2 FQNEAQ (reference sequence). The V segment lost 7 bases and the J segment 7 bases; nucleotides outside the gene matches: 11.

This chain connects TRBV5-1 to TRBJ1-2; D unclear. The V and J ends lost 2 bases and 5 bases respectively, with 16 bases between them. In germline, CDR1 is SGHRS, CDR2 YFSETQ. CDR3 length: 15 amino acids. CDR3 residues: CASSFIAGIEYGYTF. The CDR3 coding sequence is TGCGCCAGCAGCTTTATCGCGGGGATAGAGTATGGCTACACCTTC.